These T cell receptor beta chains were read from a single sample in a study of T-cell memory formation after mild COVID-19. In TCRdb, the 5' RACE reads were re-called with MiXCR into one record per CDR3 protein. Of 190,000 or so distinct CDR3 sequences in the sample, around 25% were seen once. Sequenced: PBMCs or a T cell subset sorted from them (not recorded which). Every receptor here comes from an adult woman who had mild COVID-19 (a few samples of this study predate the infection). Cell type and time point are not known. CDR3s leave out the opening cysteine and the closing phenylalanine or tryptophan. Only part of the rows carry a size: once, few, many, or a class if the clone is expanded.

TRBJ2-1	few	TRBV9	ASSVGEEAGGRQF
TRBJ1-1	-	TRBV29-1	SVLRDRGTEAF
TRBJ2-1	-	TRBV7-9	ASSLVEPMSQF
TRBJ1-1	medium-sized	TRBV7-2	ASSLGRTGARGWDTEAF
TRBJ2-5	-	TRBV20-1	RVDGWGLASPQETQY
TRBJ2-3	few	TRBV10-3	AISGQGTDTQY
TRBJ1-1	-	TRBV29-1	SVSGPRGTEAF
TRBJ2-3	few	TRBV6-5	ASSPGAVRADTQY
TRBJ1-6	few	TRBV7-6	ASSSLYDSPLH
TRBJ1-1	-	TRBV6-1	ASSESYGDTEAF
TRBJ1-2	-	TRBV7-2	ASSNRRRGYT
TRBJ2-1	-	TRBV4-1	ASSPLALPSFNEQF
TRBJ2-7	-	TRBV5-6	ASSFTPRPYEQY
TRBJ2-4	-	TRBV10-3	AISEGAGGPYGIQY
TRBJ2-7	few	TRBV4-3	ASSQGMSGNPYEQY
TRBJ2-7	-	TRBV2	ASSELPGFEQY
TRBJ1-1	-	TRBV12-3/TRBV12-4	ASTAAGHEAF
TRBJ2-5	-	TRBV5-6	ASSTGQQETQY
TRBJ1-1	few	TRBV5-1	ASSLGPQGANTEAF
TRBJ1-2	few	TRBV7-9	ASSPSFWT
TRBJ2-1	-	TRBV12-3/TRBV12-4	ASLTAVVGLFGEQF
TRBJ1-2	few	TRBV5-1	ASRAAGQGHYGYT
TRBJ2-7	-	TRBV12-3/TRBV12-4	ASTDYRGGLNEQY
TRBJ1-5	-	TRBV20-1	SAVGGQPQH
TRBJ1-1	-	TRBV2	ASSEEGAPTEAF
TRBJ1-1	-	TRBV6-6	ASSSVWEAF
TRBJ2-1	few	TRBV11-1	ASSLSAEEQF
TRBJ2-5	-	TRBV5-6	ASSLGWTFTQY
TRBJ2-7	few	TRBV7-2	ASSLQSGYEQY
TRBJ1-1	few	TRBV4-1	ASSQDRGQGAYEAF
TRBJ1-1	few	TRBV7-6	ASSQNQGTEAF
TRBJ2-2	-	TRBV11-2	ASSFGSNVERDRDRSTGELF
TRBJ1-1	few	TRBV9	ASSVRDRPSEAF
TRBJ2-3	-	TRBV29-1	SAEGGQTDTQY
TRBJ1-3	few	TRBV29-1	SATMGDSGNTIY
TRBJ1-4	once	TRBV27	ASSQQMGINEKLF
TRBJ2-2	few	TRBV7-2	ASSHPENTGELF
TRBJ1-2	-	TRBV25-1	ASSETGGGSGYT
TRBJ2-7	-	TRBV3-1	ASSQLPDSYEQY
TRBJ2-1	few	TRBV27	ASSSRGNEQF
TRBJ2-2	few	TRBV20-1	SARGRGTNTGELF
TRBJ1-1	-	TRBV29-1	SGVIEQNRVW
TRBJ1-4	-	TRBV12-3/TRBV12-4	ASRSQGAGREKLF
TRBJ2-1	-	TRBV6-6	ASRIQGFDYNEQF
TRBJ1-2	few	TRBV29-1	SAIVAYGYT
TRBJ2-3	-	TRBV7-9	ASSLAGRTDTQY
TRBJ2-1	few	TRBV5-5	ASSLIPGKRNEQF
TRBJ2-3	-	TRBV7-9	ASSKGQGADTQY
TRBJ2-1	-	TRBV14	ASSQDVIVEQF
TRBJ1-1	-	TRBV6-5	ASSKRRGLDTEAF
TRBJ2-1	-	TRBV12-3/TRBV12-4	ASSPGQVSSNEQF